This T cell receptor (beta chain) was sequenced for a study of T-cell reconstitution after alpha-beta-depleted transplantation in children. This CDR3 contains 13 residues. The V gene's germline CDR1 is SGHNT and CDR2 YYREEE (reference sequence). V lost 4 bases to trimming and J lost 3 bases, with 11 bases between them. Preparation of the TCRbeta library was carried out with unique molecular identifiers. TCRdb independently ran MiXCR on the PCR reads; one entry per CDR3 protein. The table has hundreds of thousands of distinct CDR3 sequences, around 13% seen once. This receptor was identified in a human donor who donated a stem cell graft to a child with acute lymphoblastic leukemia. The sample here was PBMCs from the stem cell graft donor, taken from the stem cell graft. This chain uses TRBV5-4 with TRBJ2-7; D unresolved. This CDR3 is CASSPQDVYEQYF. The DNA for the CDR3 is TGTGCCAGCAGCCCCCAGGACGTCTACGAGCAGTACTTC.